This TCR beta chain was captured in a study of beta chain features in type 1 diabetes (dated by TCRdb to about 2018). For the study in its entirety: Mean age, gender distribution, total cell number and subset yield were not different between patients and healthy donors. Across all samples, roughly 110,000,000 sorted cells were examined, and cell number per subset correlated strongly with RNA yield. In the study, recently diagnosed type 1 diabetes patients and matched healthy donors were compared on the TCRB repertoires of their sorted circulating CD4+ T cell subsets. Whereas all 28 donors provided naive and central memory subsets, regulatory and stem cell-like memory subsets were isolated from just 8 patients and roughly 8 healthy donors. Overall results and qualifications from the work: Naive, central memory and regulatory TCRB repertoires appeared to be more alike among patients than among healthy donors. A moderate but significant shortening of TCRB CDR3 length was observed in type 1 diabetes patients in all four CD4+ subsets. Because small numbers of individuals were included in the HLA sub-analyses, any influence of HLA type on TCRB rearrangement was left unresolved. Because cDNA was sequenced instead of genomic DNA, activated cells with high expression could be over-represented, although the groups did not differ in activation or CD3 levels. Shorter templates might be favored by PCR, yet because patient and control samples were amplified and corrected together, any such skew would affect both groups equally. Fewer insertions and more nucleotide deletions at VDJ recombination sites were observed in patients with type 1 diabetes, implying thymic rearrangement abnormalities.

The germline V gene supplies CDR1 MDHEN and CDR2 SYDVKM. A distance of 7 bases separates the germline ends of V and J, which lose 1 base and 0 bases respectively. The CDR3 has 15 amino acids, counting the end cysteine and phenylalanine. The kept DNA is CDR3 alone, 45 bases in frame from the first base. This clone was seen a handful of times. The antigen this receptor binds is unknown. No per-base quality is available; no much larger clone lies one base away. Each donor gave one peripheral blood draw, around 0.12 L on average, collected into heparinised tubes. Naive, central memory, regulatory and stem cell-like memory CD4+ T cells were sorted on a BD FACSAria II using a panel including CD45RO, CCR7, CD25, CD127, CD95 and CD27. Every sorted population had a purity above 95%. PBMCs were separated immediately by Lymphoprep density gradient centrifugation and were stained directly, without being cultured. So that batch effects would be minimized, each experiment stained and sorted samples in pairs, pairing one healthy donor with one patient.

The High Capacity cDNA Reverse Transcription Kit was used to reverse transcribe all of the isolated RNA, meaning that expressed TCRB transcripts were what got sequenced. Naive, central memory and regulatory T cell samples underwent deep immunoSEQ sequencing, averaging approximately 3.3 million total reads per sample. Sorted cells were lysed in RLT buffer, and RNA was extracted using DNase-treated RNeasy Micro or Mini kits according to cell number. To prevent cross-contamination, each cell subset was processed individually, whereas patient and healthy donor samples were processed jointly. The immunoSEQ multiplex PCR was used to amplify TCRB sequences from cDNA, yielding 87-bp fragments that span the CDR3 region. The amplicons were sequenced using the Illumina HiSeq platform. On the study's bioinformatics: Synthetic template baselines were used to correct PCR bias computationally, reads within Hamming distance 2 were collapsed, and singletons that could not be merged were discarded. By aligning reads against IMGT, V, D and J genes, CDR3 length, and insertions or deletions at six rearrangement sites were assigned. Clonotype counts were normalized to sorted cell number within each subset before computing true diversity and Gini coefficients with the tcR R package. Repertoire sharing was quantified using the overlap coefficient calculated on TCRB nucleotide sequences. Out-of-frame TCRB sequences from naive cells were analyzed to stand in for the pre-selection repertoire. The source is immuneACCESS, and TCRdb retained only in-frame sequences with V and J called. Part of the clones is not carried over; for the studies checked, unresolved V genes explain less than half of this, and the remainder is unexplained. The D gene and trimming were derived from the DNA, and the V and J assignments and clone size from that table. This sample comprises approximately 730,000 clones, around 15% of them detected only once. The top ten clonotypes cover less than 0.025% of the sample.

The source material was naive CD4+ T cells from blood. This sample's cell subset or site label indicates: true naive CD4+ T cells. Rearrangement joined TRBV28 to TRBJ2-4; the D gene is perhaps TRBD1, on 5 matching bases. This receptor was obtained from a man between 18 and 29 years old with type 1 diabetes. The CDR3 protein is CASSLFRVAKNIQYF. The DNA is TGTGCCAGCAGTTTATTCAGGGTAGCCAAAAACATTCAGTACTTC.